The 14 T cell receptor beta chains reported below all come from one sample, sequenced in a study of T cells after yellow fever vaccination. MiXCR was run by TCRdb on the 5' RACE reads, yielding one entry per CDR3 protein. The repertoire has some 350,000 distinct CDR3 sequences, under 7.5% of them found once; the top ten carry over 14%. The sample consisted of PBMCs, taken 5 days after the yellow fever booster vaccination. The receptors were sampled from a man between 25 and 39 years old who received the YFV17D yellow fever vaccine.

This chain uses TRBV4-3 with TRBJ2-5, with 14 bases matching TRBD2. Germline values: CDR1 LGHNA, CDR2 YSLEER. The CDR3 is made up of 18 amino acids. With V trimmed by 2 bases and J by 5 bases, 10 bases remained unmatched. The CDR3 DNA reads TGCGCCAGCAGCCAAAGGACTAGCGGGAGGAGTATAAGTGAGACCCAGTACTTC. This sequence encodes CASSQRTSGRSISETQYF.

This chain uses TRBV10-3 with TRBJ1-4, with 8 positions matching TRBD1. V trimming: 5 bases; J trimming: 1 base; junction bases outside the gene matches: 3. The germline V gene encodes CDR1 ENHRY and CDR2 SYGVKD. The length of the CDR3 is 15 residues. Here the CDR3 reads CAISSGTGTNEKLFF. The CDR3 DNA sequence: TGTGCCATCAGTAGTGGGACAGGAACTAATGAAAAACTGTTTTTT.

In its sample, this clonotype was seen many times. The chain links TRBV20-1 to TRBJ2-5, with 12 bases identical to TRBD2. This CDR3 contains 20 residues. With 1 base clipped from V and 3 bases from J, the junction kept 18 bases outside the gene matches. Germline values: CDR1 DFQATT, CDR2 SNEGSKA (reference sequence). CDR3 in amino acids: CSARAAPRATSGRWEETQYF. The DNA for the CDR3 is TGCAGTGCTAGAGCGGCCCCCAGGGCGACTAGCGGGAGATGGGAAGAGACCCAGTACTTC.

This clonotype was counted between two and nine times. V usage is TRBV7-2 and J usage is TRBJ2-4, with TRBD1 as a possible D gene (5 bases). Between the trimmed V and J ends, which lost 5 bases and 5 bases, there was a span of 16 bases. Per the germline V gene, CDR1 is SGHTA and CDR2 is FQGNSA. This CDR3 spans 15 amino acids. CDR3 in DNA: TGTGCCAGCAGCGTCTCCGACAGTCGCCAAAACATTCAGTACTTC. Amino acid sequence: CASSVSDSRQNIQYF.

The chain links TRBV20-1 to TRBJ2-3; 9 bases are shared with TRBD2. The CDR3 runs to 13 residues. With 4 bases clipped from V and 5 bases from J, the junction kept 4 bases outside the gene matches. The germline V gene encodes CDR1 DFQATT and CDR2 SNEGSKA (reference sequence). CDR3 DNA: TGCAGTGCTATAGCGGGAGAGGGAGATACGCAGTATTTT. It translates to CSAIAGEGDTQYF.

The CDR3 protein is CASSFPGEDVKNIQYF. Here the CDR3 DNA reads TGTGCCAGCAGCTTCCCGGGGGAGGATGTCAAAAACATTCAGTACTTC. This chain joins TRBV7-2 and TRBJ2-4; perhaps TRBD2 as D (6 bases). V was clipped by 3 bases and J by 3 bases, with 15 bases between them. This CDR3 has 16 amino acids. CDR1 SGHTA and CDR2 FQGNSA come from the germline V gene.

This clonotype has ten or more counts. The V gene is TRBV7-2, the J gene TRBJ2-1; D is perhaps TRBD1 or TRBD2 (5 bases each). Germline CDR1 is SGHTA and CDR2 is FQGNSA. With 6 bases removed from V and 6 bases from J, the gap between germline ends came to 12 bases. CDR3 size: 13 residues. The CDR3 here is CASRRDLGNEQFF. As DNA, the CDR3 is TGTGCCAGCAGACGGGACCTTGGCAATGAGCAGTTCTTC.

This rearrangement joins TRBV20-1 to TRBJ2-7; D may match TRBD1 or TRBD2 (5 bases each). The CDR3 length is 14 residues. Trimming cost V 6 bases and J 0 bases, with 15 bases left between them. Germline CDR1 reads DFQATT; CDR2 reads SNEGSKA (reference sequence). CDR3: CSAPGTPGSYEQYF. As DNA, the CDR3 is TGCAGTGCCCCTGGGACCCCCGGCTCCTACGAGCAGTACTTC.

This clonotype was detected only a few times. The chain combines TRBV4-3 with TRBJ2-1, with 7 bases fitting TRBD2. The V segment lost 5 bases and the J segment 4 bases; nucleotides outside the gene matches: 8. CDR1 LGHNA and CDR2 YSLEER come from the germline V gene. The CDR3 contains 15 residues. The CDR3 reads CASSFSEREYNEQFF. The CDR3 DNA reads TGCGCCAGCAGCTTCAGTGAGCGGGAATACAATGAGCAGTTCTTC.

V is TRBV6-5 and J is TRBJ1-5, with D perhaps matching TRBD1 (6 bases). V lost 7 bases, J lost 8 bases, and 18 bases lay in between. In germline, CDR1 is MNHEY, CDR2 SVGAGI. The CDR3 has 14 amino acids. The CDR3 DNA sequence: TGTGCCAGCAATCCAGGGGTCATTTCCGAGCCCCAGCATTTT. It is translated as CASNPGVISEPQHF.

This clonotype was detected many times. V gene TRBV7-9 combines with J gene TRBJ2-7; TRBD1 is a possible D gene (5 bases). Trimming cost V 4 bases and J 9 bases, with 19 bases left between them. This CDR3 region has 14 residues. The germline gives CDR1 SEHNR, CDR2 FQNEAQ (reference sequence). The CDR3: CASSSPLSGHGQYF. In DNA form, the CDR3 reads TGTGCCAGCAGCTCCCCGCTGTCAGGGCACGGGCAGTACTTC.

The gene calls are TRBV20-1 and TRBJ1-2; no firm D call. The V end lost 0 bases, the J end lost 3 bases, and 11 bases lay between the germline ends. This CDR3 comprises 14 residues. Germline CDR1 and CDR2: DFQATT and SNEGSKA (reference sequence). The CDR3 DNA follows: TGCAGTGCTAGAGATTTTGTACACCACTATGGCTACACCTTC. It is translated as CSARDFVHHYGYTF.

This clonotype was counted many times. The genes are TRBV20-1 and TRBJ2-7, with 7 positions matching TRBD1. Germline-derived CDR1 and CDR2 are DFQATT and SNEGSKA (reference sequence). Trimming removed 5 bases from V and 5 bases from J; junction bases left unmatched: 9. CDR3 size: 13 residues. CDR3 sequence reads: CSAARQGYDEQYF. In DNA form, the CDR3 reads TGCAGTGCTGCCCGACAGGGTTACGACGAGCAGTACTTC.

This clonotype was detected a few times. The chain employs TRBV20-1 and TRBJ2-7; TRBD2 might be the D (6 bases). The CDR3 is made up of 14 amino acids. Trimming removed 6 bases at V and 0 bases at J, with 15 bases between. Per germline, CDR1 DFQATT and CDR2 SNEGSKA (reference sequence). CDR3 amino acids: CSAEAGGISYEQYF. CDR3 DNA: TGCAGTGCCGAAGCGGGCGGGATCTCCTACGAGCAGTACTTC.